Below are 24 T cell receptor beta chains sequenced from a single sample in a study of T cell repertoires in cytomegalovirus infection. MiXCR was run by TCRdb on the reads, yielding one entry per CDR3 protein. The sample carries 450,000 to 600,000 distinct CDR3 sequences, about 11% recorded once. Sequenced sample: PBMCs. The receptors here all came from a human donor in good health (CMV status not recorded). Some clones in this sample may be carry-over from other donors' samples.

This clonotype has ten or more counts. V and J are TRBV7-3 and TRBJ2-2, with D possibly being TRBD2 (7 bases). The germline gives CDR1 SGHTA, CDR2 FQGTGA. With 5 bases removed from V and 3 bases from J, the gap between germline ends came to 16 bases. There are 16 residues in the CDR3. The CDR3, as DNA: TGTGCCAGCAGCCTAGGGGGGGAAGGGCACACCGGGGAGCTGTTTTTT. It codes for CASSLGGEGHTGELFF.

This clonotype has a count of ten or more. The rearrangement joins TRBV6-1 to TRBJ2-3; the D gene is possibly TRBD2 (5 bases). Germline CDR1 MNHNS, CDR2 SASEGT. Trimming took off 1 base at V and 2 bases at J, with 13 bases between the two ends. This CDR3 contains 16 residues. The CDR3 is CASSEGASRYTDTQYF. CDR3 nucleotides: TGTGCCAGCAGTGAAGGAGCTAGCCGTTACACAGATACGCAGTATTTT.

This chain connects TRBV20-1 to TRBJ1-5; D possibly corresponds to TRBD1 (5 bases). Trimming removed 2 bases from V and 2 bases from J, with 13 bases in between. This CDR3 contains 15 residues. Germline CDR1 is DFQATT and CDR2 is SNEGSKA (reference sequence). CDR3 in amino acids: CSARMGQGGNQPQHF. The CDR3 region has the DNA TGCAGTGCTAGAATGGGGCAGGGTGGCAATCAGCCCCAGCATTTT.

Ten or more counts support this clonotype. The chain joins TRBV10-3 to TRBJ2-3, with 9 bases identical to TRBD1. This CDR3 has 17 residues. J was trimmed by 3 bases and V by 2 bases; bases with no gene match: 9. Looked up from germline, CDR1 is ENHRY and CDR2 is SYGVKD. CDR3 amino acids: CAISEAGQGRETDTQYF. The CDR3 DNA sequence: TGTGCCATCAGTGAGGCTGGACAGGGGAGGGAAACAGATACGCAGTATTTT.

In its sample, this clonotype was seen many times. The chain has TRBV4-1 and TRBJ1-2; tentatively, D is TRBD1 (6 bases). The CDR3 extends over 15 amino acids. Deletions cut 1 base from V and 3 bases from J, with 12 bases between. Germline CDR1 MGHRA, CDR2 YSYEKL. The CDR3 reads CASSQGTADDYGYTF. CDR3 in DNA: TGCGCCAGCAGCCAAGGGACAGCCGACGACTATGGCTACACCTTC.

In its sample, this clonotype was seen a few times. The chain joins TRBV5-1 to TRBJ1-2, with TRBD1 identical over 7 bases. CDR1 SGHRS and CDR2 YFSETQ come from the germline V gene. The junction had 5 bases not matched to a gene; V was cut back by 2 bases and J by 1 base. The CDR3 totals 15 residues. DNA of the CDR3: TGCGCCAGCAGCTTTTCCGGGACAGATAACTATGGCTACACCTTC. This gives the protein CASSFSGTDNYGYTF.

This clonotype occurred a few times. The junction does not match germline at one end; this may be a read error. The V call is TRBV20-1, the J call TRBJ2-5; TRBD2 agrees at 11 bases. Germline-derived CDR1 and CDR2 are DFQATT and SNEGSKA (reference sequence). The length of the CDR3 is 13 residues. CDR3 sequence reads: CSPSGGLQETQYF. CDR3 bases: TGCAGTCCTAGCGGGGGGCTCCAAGAGACCCAGTACTTC.

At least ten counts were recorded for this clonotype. In DNA, the CDR3 is TGTGCCAGCAGCTTTGGAACAGGGGAACAGCCCCAGCATTTT. The encoded protein is CASSFGTGEQPQHF. The V and J genes are TRBV5-6 and TRBJ1-5; TRBD1 matches 7 bases. Losses at the gene ends were 2 bases for V and 7 bases for J; bases not matched to a gene: 6. Germline lookup yields CDR1 SGHDT and CDR2 YYEEEE. This CDR3 comprises 14 residues.

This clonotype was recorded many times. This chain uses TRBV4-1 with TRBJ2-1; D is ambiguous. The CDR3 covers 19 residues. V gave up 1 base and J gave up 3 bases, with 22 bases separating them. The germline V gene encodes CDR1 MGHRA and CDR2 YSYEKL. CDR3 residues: CASSQGLWAPGSSYNEQFF. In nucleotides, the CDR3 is TGCGCCAGCAGCCAAGGCCTCTGGGCGCCCGGATCTAGCTACAATGAGCAGTTCTTC.

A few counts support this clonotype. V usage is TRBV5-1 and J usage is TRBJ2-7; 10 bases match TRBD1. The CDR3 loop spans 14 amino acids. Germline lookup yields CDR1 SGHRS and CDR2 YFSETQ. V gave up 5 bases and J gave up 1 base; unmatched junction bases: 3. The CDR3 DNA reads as TGCGCCAGCAGGTGGGGACAGGGGTCCTACGAGCAGTACTTC. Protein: CASRWGQGSYEQYF.

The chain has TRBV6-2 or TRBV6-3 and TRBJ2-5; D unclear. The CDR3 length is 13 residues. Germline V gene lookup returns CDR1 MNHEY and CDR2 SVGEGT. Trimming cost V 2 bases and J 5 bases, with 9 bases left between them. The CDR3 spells CASSYRVRETQYF. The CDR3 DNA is TGTGCCAGCAGTTACAGGGTGAGGGAGACCCAGTACTTC.

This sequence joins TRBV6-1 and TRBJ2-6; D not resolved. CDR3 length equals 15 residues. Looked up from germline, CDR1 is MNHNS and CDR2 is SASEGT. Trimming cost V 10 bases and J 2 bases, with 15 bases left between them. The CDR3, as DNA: TGTGCCACCCTACCCCTTGTGGCTGGGGCCAACGTCCTGACTTTC. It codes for CATLPLVAGANVLTF.

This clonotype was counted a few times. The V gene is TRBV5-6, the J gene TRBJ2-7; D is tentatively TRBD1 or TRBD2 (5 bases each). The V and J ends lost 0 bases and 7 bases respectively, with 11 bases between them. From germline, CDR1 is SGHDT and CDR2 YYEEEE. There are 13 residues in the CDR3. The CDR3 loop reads CASSLDRRREQYF. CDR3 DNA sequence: TGTGCCAGCAGCTTGGACAGGCGGAGGGAGCAGTACTTC.

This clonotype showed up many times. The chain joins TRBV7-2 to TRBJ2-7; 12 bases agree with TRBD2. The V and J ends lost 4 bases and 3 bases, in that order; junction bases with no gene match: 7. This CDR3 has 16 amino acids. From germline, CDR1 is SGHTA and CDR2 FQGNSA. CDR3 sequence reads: CASSSVLAGGSYEQYF. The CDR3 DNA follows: TGTGCCAGCAGCTCCGTTCTAGCGGGGGGGAGCTACGAGCAGTACTTC.

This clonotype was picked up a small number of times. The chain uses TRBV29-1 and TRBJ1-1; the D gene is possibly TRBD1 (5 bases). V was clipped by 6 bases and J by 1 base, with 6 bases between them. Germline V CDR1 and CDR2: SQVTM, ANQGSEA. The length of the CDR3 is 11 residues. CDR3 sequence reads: CSVGTNTEAFF. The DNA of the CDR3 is TGCAGCGTAGGGACGAACACTGAAGCTTTCTTT.

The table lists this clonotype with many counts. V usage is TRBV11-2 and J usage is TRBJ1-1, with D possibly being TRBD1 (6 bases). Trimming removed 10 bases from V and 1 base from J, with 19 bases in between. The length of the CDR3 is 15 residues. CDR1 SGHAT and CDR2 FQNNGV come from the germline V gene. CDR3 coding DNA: TGTGCCACCCAACGGGGGGGCAGAACGAACACTGAAGCTTTCTTT. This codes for CATQRGGRTNTEAFF.

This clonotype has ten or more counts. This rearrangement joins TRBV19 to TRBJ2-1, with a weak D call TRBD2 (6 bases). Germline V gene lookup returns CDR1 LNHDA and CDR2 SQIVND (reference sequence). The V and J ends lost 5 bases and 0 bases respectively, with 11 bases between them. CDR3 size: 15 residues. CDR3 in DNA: TGTGCCAGTAGTCGTCTAGCGTCCTCCTACAATGAGCAGTTCTTC. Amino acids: CASSRLASSYNEQFF.

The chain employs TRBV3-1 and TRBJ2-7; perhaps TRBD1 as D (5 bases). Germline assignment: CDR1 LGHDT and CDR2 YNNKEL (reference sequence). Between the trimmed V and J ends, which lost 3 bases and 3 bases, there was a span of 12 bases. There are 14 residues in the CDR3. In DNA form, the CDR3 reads TGTGCCAGCAGCCAGGACACGGGTTACTACGAGCAGTACTTC. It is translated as CASSQDTGYYEQYF.

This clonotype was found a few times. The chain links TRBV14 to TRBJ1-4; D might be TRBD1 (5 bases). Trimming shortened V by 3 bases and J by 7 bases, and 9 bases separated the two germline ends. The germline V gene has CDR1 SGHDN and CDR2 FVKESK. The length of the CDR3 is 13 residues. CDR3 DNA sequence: TGTGCCAGCAGCCAGAGCAGGGCTGAAAAACTGTTTTTT. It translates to CASSQSRAEKLFF.

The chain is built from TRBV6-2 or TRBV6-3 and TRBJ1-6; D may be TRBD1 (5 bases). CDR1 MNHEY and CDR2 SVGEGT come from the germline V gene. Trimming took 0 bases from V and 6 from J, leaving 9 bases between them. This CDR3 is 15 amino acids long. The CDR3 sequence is CASSYSRQRNSPLHF. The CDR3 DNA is TGTGCCAGCAGTTACTCGAGACAGCGTAATTCACCCCTCCACTTT.

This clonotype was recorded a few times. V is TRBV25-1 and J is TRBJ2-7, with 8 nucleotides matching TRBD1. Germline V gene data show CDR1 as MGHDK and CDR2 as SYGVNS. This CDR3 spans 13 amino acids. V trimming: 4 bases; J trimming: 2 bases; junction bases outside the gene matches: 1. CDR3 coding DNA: TGTGCCAGCAGTGCGGGACAGGCCTACGAGCAGTACTTC. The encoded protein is CASSAGQAYEQYF.

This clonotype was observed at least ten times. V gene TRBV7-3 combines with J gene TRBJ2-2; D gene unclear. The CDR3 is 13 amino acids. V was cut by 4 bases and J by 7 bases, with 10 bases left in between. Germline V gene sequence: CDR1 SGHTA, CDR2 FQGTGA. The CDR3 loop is CASSSGVNGELFF. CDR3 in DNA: TGTGCCAGCAGCTCTGGGGTGAACGGGGAGCTGTTTTTT.

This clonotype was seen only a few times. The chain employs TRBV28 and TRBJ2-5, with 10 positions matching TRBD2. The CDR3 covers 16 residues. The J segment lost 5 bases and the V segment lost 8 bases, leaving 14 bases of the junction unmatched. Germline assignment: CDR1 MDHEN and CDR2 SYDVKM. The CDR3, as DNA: TGTGCCAGCTTAACAACCTCAGCGGGAGGGACGGAGACCCAGTACTTC. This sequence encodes CASLTTSAGGTETQYF.

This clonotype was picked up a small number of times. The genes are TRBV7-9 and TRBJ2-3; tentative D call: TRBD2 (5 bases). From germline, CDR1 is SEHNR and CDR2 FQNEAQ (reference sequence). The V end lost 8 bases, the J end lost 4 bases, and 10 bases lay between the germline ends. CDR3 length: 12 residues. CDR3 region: CASARGSDTQYF. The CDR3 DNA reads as TGTGCCAGCGCTCGGGGTTCAGATACGCAGTATTTT.